Below, 11 T cell receptor beta chains from the same sample are listed, as sequenced in a study of OX40 agonist ivuxolimab in advanced cancers. This table comes from immunoSEQ multiplex PCR, and its TCRdb copy is limited to in-frame clones, with some not included. The sample lists roughly 48,000 clones; approximately 85% were seen once. The source was CD4+ or CD8+ T cells sorted from blood, collected in a trial of the OX40 agonist ivuxolimab. The receptor source for this set is an adult with an advanced solid tumor such as melanoma, head and neck, liver or kidney cancer.

This clone was recorded only once. The J gene is TRBJ2-1, the V gene TRBV10-3; 7 positions match TRBD2. The germline V gene encodes CDR1 ENHRY and CDR2 SYGVKD. With V trimmed by 7 bases and J by 4 bases, 4 bases remained unmatched. The CDR3 totals 13 residues. Written as DNA, the CDR3 is TGTGCCATCACGGGCGGGAGTTACAATGAGCAGTTCTTC. This codes for CAITGGSYNEQFF.

This clone has more than one count but fewer than ten. Other DNA sequences from this sample encode an identical CDR3 as well. The chain combines TRBV9 with TRBJ1-2, with D hard to call. CDR3 length: 12 amino acids. Germline V lookup: CDR1 SGDLS, CDR2 YYNGEE. The V end was cut by 1 base, the J end by 2 bases, with 3 bases between. The CDR3 region is CASSVRNYGYTF. DNA of the CDR3: TGTGCCAGCAGCGTAAGGAACTATGGCTACACCTTC.

The chain couples TRBV18 to TRBJ2-7; D is unclear. Germline-derived CDR1 and CDR2 are KGHSH and LQKENI. The V end was cut by 3 bases, the J end by 3 bases, with 12 bases between. The length of the CDR3 is 14 residues. CDR3 sequence reads: CASSPEFSGYEQYF. The CDR3 region has the DNA TGTGCCAGCTCACCTGAGTTCTCAGGCTACGAGCAGTACTTC.

This chain uses TRBV5-4 with TRBJ2-3, with a weak D call TRBD2 (6 bases). In germline, CDR1 is SGHNT, CDR2 YYREEE (reference sequence). The CDR3 covers 13 residues. V was shortened by 4 bases and J by 4 bases, with 10 bases between the two germline ends. The chain's CDR3 is CASSPPGADTQYF. DNA of the CDR3: TGTGCCAGCAGCCCCCCGGGGGCAGATACGCAGTATTTT.

The chain employs TRBV11-2 and TRBJ1-4, with a possible D match to TRBD1 (5 bases). Germline lookup yields CDR1 SGHAT and CDR2 FQNNGV. Trimming stripped 1 base from V and 8 bases from J, with 11 bases between. This CDR3 is 14 amino acids long. The CDR3 region has the DNA TGTGCCAGCAGCTTAGGGCAGGGTAGCGAAAAACTGTTTTTT. Translating it yields CASSLGQGSEKLFF.

The chain joins TRBV18 to TRBJ2-7, with D possibly called TRBD1 or TRBD2 (5 bases each). The CDR3 runs 16 residues. The germline gives CDR1 KGHSH, CDR2 LQKENI. Trimming took off 0 bases at V and 2 bases at J, with 14 bases between the two ends. CDR3 sequence: CASSPPSSGATYEQYF. CDR3 in DNA: TGTGCCAGCTCACCACCGTCATCCGGGGCTACCTACGAGCAGTACTTC.

The chain carries TRBV30 and TRBJ2-1; 11 bases fit TRBD2. The CDR3 loop spans 15 amino acids. V trimming: 2 bases; J trimming: 5 bases; junction bases outside the gene matches: 5. Per germline, CDR1 GTSNPN and CDR2 SVGIG (reference sequence). The CDR3 region has the DNA TGTGCCTGGAGTAAGGGACTAGCGGAGAACAATGAGCAGTTCTTC. Translating gives CAWSKGLAENNEQFF.

The V gene is TRBV19, the J gene TRBJ2-3; D possibly matches TRBD1 or TRBD2 (6 bases each). The V end lost 5 bases, the J end lost 5 bases, and 26 bases lay between the germline ends. Germline CDR1 and CDR2: LNHDA and SQIVND (reference sequence). The CDR3 covers 18 residues. The CDR3 loop reads CASSVGGSGSVLGDTQYF. Written as DNA, the CDR3 is TGTGCCAGTAGTGTCGGGGGCTCGGGGAGTGTTCTAGGAGATACGCAGTATTTT.

The rearrangement links TRBV7-3 to TRBJ2-1; 10 bases agree with TRBD1. Germline loops: CDR1 SGHTA, CDR2 FQGTGA. Trimming removed 4 bases from V and 3 bases from J; junction bases left unmatched: 3. This CDR3 is 15 amino acids long. CDR3 sequence: CASSYDRGLYNEQFF. For the CDR3, the DNA is TGTGCCAGCAGCTATGACAGGGGGCTCTACAATGAGCAGTTCTTC.

This chain connects TRBV7-9 to TRBJ2-7; TRBD2 might be the D (5 bases). The ends were cut back, 2 bases at V and 1 base at J, with 12 bases in the middle. Germline values: CDR1 SEHNR, CDR2 FQNEAQ (reference sequence). There are 15 residues in the CDR3. This chain's CDR3 is CASSLRGSGSYEQYF. DNA of the CDR3: TGTGCCAGCAGCTTACGAGGGTCGGGTTCCTACGAGCAGTACTTC. Full variable domain (outside the CDR3, taken from reference TRBV7-9 and TRBJ2-7): DTGVSQNPRHKITKRGQNVTFRCDPISEHNRLYWYRQTLGQGPEFLTYFQNEAQLEKSRLLSDRFSAERPKGSFSTLEIQRTEQGDSAMYLCASSLRGSGSYEQYFGPGTRLTVT.

The V gene is TRBV19, the J gene TRBJ2-7; possibly TRBD2 for D (6 bases). The CDR3 contains 15 residues. Germline loops: CDR1 LNHDA, CDR2 SQIVND (reference sequence). V lost 5 bases and J 4 bases, leaving 18 bases between the germline ends. The CDR3 reads CASSPKAEGFYEQYF. CDR3 in DNA: TGTGCCAGTAGTCCGAAGGCGGAGGGGTTTTACGAGCAGTACTTC.